What follows are 17 T cell receptor beta chains derived from one specimen sequenced in a study of blood T cell repertoires in COVID-19. The assay was immunoSEQ multiplex PCR, and TCRdb's table has in-frame clones only and misses some. The data show fewer than 55,000 clones, with roughly 88% seen just once and roughly 2.1% held by the top ten. Sequencing was carried out using peripheral blood. Receptor source: a woman aged 55 to 70 with acute or convalescent COVID-19.

V and J are TRBV9 and TRBJ2-3, with 8 positions matching TRBD2. After removal of 0 bases from V and 5 bases from J, the junction contained 5 bases not matched to a gene. The germline gives CDR1 SGDLS, CDR2 YYNGEE. This CDR3 spans 15 amino acids. The CDR3 region has the DNA TGTGCCAGCAGCGTAGCGGGGGGGCCAGTAGATACGCAGTATTTT. Its translation: CASSVAGGPVDTQYF.

The chain has TRBV2 and TRBJ1-2; D not certain. The CDR3 runs 13 residues. Germline CDR1 and CDR2: SNHLY and FYNNEI. V was shortened by 0 bases and J by 4 bases, with 6 bases between the two germline ends. CDR3 sequence: CASSEAAGYGYTF. DNA for the CDR3: TGTGCCAGCAGTGAAGCGGCAGGCTATGGCTACACCTTC.

The gene calls are TRBV10-2 and TRBJ2-3, with 8 nucleotides matching TRBD2. The J segment lost 0 bases and the V segment lost 5 bases, leaving 10 bases of the junction unmatched. The CDR3 has 17 residues. The V gene's germline CDR1 is WSHSY and CDR2 SAAADI. CDR3 in amino acids: CASSPLTGGASTDTQYF. The DNA of the CDR3 is TGCGCCAGCAGTCCACTTACGGGGGGGGCGAGCACAGATACGCAGTATTTT.

The rearrangement links TRBV7-9 to TRBJ1-6; TRBD1 is a possible D gene (5 bases). In germline, CDR1 is SEHNR, CDR2 FQNEAQ (reference sequence). The V gene lost 5 bases and the J gene lost 6 bases, with 14 bases spanning the gap. There are 15 residues in the CDR3. Here the CDR3 DNA reads TGTGCCAGCAGCCGGGGGGTTTCGGGTAATTCACCCCTCCACTTT. Protein: CASSRGVSGNSPLHF.

The rearrangement links TRBV27 to TRBJ1-2; tentative D call: TRBD1 (5 bases). The V gene lost 4 bases and the J gene lost 8 bases, with 14 bases spanning the gap. Germline V gene sequence: CDR1 MNHEY, CDR2 SMNVEV (reference sequence). This CDR3 has 13 amino acids. CDR3 sequence: CASSSLGGVGYTF. The CDR3 DNA reads as TGTGCCAGCAGTTCCCTGGGGGGGGTGGGCTACACCTTC.

This clone appeared a single time. The chain joins TRBV7-8 to TRBJ2-1; 14 nucleotides agree with TRBD2. The CDR3 loop spans 17 amino acids. Unmatched junction bases numbered 8, after V lost 5 bases and J lost 5 bases. Germline values: CDR1 SGHVS, CDR2 FQNEAQ. This chain's CDR3 is CASSPRTSGGRDNEQFF. The CDR3 nucleotides read TGTGCCAGCAGCCCTCGGACTAGCGGGGGGAGAGACAATGAGCAGTTCTTC.

V is TRBV5-6 and J is TRBJ1-2; 8 bases align to TRBD1. Trimming took 4 bases from V and 8 from J; bases not matched to a gene: 4. CDR1 SGHDT and CDR2 YYEEEE come from the germline V gene. The CDR3 is 12 amino acids. In DNA form, the CDR3 reads TGTGCCAGCAGCCTTGGGACAGGCGGCTACACCTTC. Protein sequence: CASSLGTGGYTF.

Here the CDR3 DNA reads TGTGCCAGTAGTATTCGGGGGGAAAGCACCATATATTTT. Residues: CASSIRGESTIYF. V and J are TRBV19 and TRBJ1-3; D is possibly TRBD1 (5 bases). The germline gives CDR1 LNHDA, CDR2 SQIVND (reference sequence). Deletions cut 3 bases from V and 9 bases from J, with 12 bases between. The CDR3 is 13 residues long.

The chain combines TRBV10-3 with TRBJ2-1; the match to TRBD1 covers 8 bases. CDR3 length: 15 amino acids. The V gene's germline CDR1 is ENHRY and CDR2 SYGVKD. V shed 7 bases, J shed 5 bases, and the junction held 10 bases outside the gene matches. The CDR3 nucleotides read TGTGCCATCACTTCGGACAGGGTCTGGGACAATGAGCAGTTCTTC. Its translation is CAITSDRVWDNEQFF.

The table lists this clone with a few counts. This sequence joins TRBV7-9 and TRBJ1-1; 10 positions agree with TRBD1. Losses at the gene ends were 2 bases for V and 5 bases for J; bases not matched to a gene: 5. Germline-derived CDR1 and CDR2 are SEHNR and FQNEAQ (reference sequence). This CDR3 is 15 amino acids long. The DNA for the CDR3 is TGTGCCAGCAGCTTATTCCGGGACAGGGGAACTGAAGCTTTCTTT. Protein: CASSLFRDRGTEAFF.

This rearrangement joins TRBV5-1 to TRBJ1-2; unclear D gene. The CDR3 runs to 12 residues. V was cut by 7 bases and J by 4 bases, with 11 bases left in between. Germline values: CDR1 SGHRS, CDR2 YFSETQ. CDR3 in amino acids: CASGREGYGYTF. As DNA, the CDR3 is TGCGCCAGCGGAAGGGAGGGCTATGGCTACACCTTC.

This clone occurred a few times. The chain combines TRBV20-1 with TRBJ1-2, with D tentatively TRBD1 (5 bases). V lost 3 bases and J lost 3, with 11 bases in between. CDR1 DFQATT and CDR2 SNEGSKA come from the germline V gene (reference sequence). CDR3 length: 13 residues. DNA for the CDR3: TGCAGTGCTAGTGGGGGGAGGCACTATGGCTACACCTTC. It translates to CSASGGRHYGYTF.

The chain employs TRBV3-1 (or the pseudogene TRBV3-2) and TRBJ2-7, with TRBD1 matching 8 bases. This CDR3 is 15 amino acids long. Germline CDR1 and CDR2: LGHDT and YNNKEL (reference sequence). After removal of 3 bases from V and 3 bases from J, the junction contained 7 bases not matched to a gene. The CDR3 coding sequence is TGTGCCAGCAGCCATGGGACAGGACAACTCTACGAGCAGTACTTC. It translates to CASSHGTGQLYEQYF.

The chain links TRBV5-1 to TRBJ1-6; D gene uncertain. Trimming pared 3 bases from V and 3 bases from J, leaving 13 bases between. The CDR3 spans 16 residues. The germline gives CDR1 SGHRS, CDR2 YFSETQ. CDR3 in amino acids: CASSSTGLNYNSPLHF. Written as DNA, the CDR3 is TGCGCCAGCAGCTCAACCGGACTGAACTATAATTCACCCCTCCACTTT.

V is TRBV11-1 and J is TRBJ2-1; D is unclear. The CDR3 runs 11 residues. V lost 7 bases and J 9 bases, leaving 10 bases between the germline ends. Looked up from germline, CDR1 is SGHAT and CDR2 is FQDESV (reference sequence). In DNA, the CDR3 is TGTGCCAGCATCGACATAAGTGAGCAGTTCTTC. Translated: CASIDISEQFF.

This rearrangement joins TRBV6-6 to TRBJ2-5; TRBD2 agrees at 8 bases. The CDR3 has 14 amino acids. CDR1 is MNHNY, CDR2 SVGAGI, per germline (reference sequence). J was trimmed by 4 bases and V by 0 bases; bases with no gene match: 1. The CDR3 DNA is TGTGCCAGCAGTTACTCGACTAGCGTAGAGACCCAGTACTTC. Translation: CASSYSTSVETQYF.

The gene calls are TRBV15 and TRBJ1-2; tentative D call: TRBD1 (5 bases). V dropped 3 bases and J dropped 2 bases, with 7 bases sitting between them. This CDR3 comprises 13 residues. Germline V CDR1 and CDR2: LNHNV, YYDKDF (reference sequence). CDR3 coding DNA: TGTGCCACCAGCAGCCAGGGAAACTATGGCTACACCTTC. Residues: CATSSQGNYGYTF.